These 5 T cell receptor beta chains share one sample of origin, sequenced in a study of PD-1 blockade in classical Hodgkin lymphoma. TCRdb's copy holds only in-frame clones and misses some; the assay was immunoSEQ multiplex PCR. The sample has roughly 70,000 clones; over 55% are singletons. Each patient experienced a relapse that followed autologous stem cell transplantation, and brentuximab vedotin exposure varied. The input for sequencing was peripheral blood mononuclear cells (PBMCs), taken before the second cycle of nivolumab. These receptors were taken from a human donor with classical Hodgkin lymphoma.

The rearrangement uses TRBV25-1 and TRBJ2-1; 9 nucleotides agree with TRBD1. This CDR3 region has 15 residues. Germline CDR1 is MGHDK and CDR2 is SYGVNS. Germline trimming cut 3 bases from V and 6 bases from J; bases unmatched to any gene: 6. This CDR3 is CASSDRGQGFNEQFF. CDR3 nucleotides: TGTGCCAGCAGTGACCGGGGACAGGGTTTCAATGAGCAGTTCTTC.

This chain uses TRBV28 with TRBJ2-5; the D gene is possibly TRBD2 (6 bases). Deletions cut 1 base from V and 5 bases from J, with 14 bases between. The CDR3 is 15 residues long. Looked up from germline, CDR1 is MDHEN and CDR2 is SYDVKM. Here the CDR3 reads CASSLSAVGGETQYF. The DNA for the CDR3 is TGTGCCAGCAGTTTATCGGCGGTGGGAGGCGAGACCCAGTACTTC.

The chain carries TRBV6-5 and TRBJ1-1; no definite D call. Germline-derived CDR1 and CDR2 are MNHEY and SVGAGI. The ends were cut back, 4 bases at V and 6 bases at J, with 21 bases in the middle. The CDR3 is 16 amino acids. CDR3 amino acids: CASSFVSGEKSPEAFF. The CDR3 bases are TGTGCCAGCAGTTTCGTCTCCGGGGAGAAATCCCCTGAAGCTTTCTTT.

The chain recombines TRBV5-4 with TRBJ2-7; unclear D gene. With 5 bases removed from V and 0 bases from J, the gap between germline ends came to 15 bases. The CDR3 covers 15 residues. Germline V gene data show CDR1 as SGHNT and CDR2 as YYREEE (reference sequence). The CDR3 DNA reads TGTGCCAGCAGACTCGCCGAACGCGACTCCTACGAGCAGTACTTC. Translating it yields CASRLAERDSYEQYF.

The CDR3 sequence: CASRAQGFRDEQFF. CDR3 DNA sequence: TGCGCCAGCAGAGCTCAGGGATTTAGAGATGAGCAGTTCTTC. The chain recombines TRBV4-1 with TRBJ2-1; a possible D gene is TRBD1 (5 bases). The CDR3 has 14 amino acids. V lost 6 bases, J lost 8 bases, and 17 bases lay in between. In germline, CDR1 is MGHRA, CDR2 YSYEKL.